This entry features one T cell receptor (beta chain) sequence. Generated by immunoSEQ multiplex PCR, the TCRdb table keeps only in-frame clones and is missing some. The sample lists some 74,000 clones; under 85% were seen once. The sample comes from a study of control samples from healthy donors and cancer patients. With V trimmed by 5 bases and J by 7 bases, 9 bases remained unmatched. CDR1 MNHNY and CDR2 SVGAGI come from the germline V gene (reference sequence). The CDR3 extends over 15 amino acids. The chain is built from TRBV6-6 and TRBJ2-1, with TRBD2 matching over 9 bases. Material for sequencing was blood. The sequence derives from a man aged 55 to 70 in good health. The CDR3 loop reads CASSLAGQGGNEQFF. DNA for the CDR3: TGTGCCAGCAGTCTAGCGGGGCAGGGTGGAAATGAGCAGTTCTTC.